Below, 3 T cell receptor beta chains from the same sample are listed, as sequenced in a study of tissue T cells after allogeneic stem cell transplantation. Data came from immunoSEQ multiplex PCR; TCRdb stores just in-frame clones and leaves some out. The repertoire includes nearly 50,000 clones, around 70% of them detected once, and roughly 0.7% sits in the top ten. Sequenced input: sorted cells pooled from one or two spleens. All receptors derive from a pool of C57BL/6 mice in good health.

Concerning this clone itself: Gene labels here are mouse ones. The sequenced fragment ends 1 residue before the CDR3 boundary, so the rest is inferred from the germline J gene. The genes are TRBV5 and TRBJ1-2; 9 bases agree with TRBD1. The junction had 5 bases not matched to a gene; V was cut back by 4 bases and J by 2 bases. Looked up from germline, CDR1 is LGHNA and CDR2 is YNLKQL (reference sequence). The length of the CDR3 is 15 residues. Partial CDR3 DNA: TGTGCCAGCAGCCCCACCGGGACAGGGAACTCCGACTACACC. Translating it yields CASSPTGTGNSDYT. The entire CDR3 sequence reads CASSPTGTGNSDYTF.

A word on this clone: Genes here carry mouse names. The read stops 1 residue short of the end of the CDR3; the missing end is completed from the germline J gene. The rearrangement joins TRBV15 to TRBJ1-1; 9 bases are shared with TRBD1. With 6 bases clipped from V and 8 bases from J, the junction kept 4 bases outside the gene matches. CDR1 is SGHND, CDR2 FRSKSL, per germline. CDR3 length: 12 amino acids. CDR3 sequence: CASRPDRGEVFF. CDR3 DNA, as far as it was read: TGTGCCAGCAGACCTGACAGGGGGGAAGTCTTC.

As regards this clone: Gene names refer to mouse genes. The read ends 1 residue early relative to the CDR3; the germline J gene fills the gap. J is TRBJ1-2 and V is TRBV13-2; D may be TRBD1 (5 bases). From germline, CDR1 is NNHNN and CDR2 SYGAGS (reference sequence). V was trimmed by 5 bases and J by 3 bases, leaving 5 bases between them. The CDR3 has 11 residues. Incomplete CDR3 DNA: TGTGCCAGCGGGGGACACTCCGACTACACC. Amino acids: CASGGHSDYT. The full CDR3 protein reads CASGGHSDYTF.